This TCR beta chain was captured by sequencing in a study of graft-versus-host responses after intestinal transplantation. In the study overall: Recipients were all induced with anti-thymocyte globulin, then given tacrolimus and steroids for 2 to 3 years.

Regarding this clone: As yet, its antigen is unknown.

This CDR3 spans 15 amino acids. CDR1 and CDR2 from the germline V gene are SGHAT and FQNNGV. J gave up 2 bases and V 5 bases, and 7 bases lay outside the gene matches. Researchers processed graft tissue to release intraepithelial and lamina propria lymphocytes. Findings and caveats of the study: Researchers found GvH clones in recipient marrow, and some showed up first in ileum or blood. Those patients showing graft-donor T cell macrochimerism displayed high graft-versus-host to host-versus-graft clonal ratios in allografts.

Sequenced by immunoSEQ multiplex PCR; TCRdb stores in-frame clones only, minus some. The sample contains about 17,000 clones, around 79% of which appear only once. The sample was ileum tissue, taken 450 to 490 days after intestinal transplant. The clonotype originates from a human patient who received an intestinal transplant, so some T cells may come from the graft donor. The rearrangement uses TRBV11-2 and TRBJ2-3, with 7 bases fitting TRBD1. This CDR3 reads CASSHRGRNTDTQYF. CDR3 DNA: TGTGCCAGCAGCCACAGGGGACGTAACACAGATACGCAGTATTTT.